This T cell receptor beta chain was retrieved from a study of CD8 T cells in Susac syndrome. The authors reverse transcribed roughly 0.5 to 1 ug RNA with random hexamers. TCRdb used MiXCR to reprocess the immunoSEQ multiplex PCR reads, holding one entry per CDR3 protein. This repertoire shows 150,000 or so distinct CDR3 sequences, 94% found once; its top ten account for 0.08% to 0.095%. The receptor was isolated from a human donor with multiple sclerosis. Sequenced sample: CD4+ T cells from PBMCs.

CDR3 in amino acids: CSVASDDRGHNEQFF. The DNA of the CDR3 is TGCAGCGTTGCTTCTGACGACAGGGGACACAATGAGCAGTTCTTC. The rearrangement joins TRBV29-1 to TRBJ2-1; 8 bases agree with TRBD1. The CDR3 sequence is 15 residues long. Germline CDR1 SQVTM, CDR2 ANQGSEA. With 4 bases clipped from V and 5 bases from J, the junction kept 10 bases outside the gene matches.